This T cell receptor (beta chain) was sequenced during a study of cytomegalovirus exposure and HLA in healthy donors (dated by TCRdb to between 2016 and 2019). Notes on the research overall: An earlier analysis of a few hundred of the donors reported 276 Gb of sequence data and 90 million to 120 million unique TCR beta sequences obtained from around 180 million T cells. Around 320 gigabases of sequencing data and 70 million to 100 million unique TCR sequences were included in an early release covering roughly 700 HLA-typed donors. Of the roughly 430 genotyped donors, 81% fell in the genetic ancestry cluster associated with self-reported Caucasian donors. The study aimed to test whether signatures of past pathogen exposure could be identified by cataloging public T cell receptors. The study used immunosequencing to profile the T cell repertoires of more than 650 subjects and linked those repertoires to cytomegalovirus serostatus. Along with the approximately 650-subject first cohort, a separate validation cohort of approximately 110 different subjects was used. To predict cytomegalovirus infection status, the study brought together high-throughput TCR immunosequencing, statistical association of individual TCRs with disease status, and machine learning. In a later analysis, previously published TCR beta repertoires from 600 to 850 donors were re-analyzed and high-resolution HLA genotyping was added so that TCR occurrence patterns could be studied. Rather than using new phenotypic data, the later analysis identified candidate immune exposures from TCR beta sequences and from how often those sequences occurred across donors. An earlier analysis of approximately 500 of the donors applied high-throughput TCR beta sequencing to assess whether each TCR beta V gene segment acted as functional or pseudogenic. Alongside the repertoire data, information on donor age, sex, ethnicity and CMV serostatus was compiled. In a later genetic analysis, genome-wide SNP genotypes for about 55% of the roughly 670 donors were used, and that subset was treated as a discovery cohort. Every repertoire in the discovery cohort had been generated on one and the same sequencing platform. HLA typing covered class I and class II loci at four-digit resolution. The number of donors typed differed by locus, with 629-630 for A, B, C, DRB1 and DQB1, more than 500 for DQA1, nearly 610 for DPA1, and approximately 470 for DPB1. About five DR-DQ haplotypes were treated as single units for association and clustering because of strong linkage in the cohort. Across under 500 genotyped donors of the cohort, an average of about 250,000 unique TCR beta nucleotide sequences per donor were sequenced, and around 19% of those sequences were non-productive. General findings and caveats noted by the study authors: A cluster of highly shared sequence variants was judged likely to represent a technical artifact of the sequencing pipeline. Most TCR sequences were seen in very few donors, while some public TCRs were found in many individuals. This cohort had only TCR beta chains sequenced, and the lack of alpha or paired-chain data limited which features could be detected. An association between a missense DCLRE1C variant and V-gene and J-gene trimming of TCR beta chains was found in a later genetic analysis and replicated in an independent cohort. Linkage disequilibrium might explain the correlated functional status among segregating V segments, but an unknown experimental factor could not be excluded. A further reported finding was that TCR beta sequences accurately predicted the HLA-A and HLA-B alleles for most subjects in the first cohort. Broadly in line with IMGT annotations, most TCR beta V segments showed up in productive rearrangements about 87% or about 30% of the time in an earlier analysis of several hundred of the donors. Because HLA typing was unavailable for some donors at each locus, only the typed subset was used in association tests. The earlier analysis of approximately 540 of the donors excluded 15 to 20 rarely observed V segments, including chromosome 9 orphons, because counts were too low. Some IMGT-functional V segments, including TRBV6-2 and TRBV6-3, could not be told apart with the 87-base-pair reads, so those segments were excluded. Three of the identified cytomegalovirus-associated TCR beta chains were confirmed in vitro to be specific for cytomegalovirus antigens. A later analysis found that HLA-associated TCR beta chains were more clonally expanded and had lower generation probabilities than equally common non-associated chains. Most CMV-associated TCR beta chains appeared to be HLA-restricted in a later analysis, and the HLA associations seemed to be driven largely by CMV exposure. The authors suggested that the approach could potentially be extended to other disease states and immunological phenotypes. A later analysis associated 17,000 or so TCR beta sequences with specific HLA alleles at a false discovery rate of 0.05. The study listed approximately 150 TCR beta chains as associated with cytomegalovirus. A later genetic analysis reported fewer N-insertions in productive TCRs among donors in an Asian-associated ancestry cluster than the roughly 700-donor mean. Sequencing depth was assumed to be roughly uniform across donors in the presence/absence analyses, though that assumption may not hold. For the cohort, immune exposure information was limited to CMV serostatus. When HLA alleles, especially DR and DQ, strongly co-occurred, TCR associations were difficult to assign to individual alleles. The classifier was reported to diagnose cytomegalovirus status with high specificity and sensitivity in both the original cohort and the validation cohort. In a later analysis, TCR association rates were found to vary across HLA loci, with the most associated TCRs seen for DRB1 alleles and the fewest for HLA-C alleles. According to a later analysis, parvovirus B19, influenza, CMV and Epstein-Barr virus appeared linked to several top co-occurrence clusters.

The V end loses 6 bases and the J end loses 6 bases, and a stretch of 14 bases separates them. The CDR3 numbers 14 residues from cysteine through phenylalanine. The read is trimmed to its CDR3 DNA, 42 bases read in frame from base 1. CDR1 SGHTA and CDR2 FQGTGA are derived from the germline V gene. The library was produced with the immunoSEQ multiplex PCR assay. A mixture of 60 forward primers for TCR Vbeta segments and 13 reverse primers for TCR Jbeta segments was used in the multiplex PCR. The CDR3 region of rearranged TCR beta genes was amplified from genomic DNA with a multiplex PCR assay. The Illumina HiSeq System was used to sequence the amplified TCR beta libraries as 87-base-pair reads. Processing in the source paper ran as follows. Across the 500 to 700 repertoires, a later analysis counted roughly 84 million unique TCR beta chains, about 10 million of which were shared by at least two donors. Raw reads were error-corrected and collapsed into unique sequences by a nearest-neighbor algorithm in which closely related sequences were merged to remove PCR and sequencing errors. Alignment of CDR3 sequences to IMGT reference sequences was used to assign V, D and J gene segments. For a sequence to be retained, at least a six-nucleotide match to both a V gene segment and a J gene segment was required. A rearrangement was called productive if the CDR3 had no stop codons and remained in frame with V and J, and every other rearrangement was called non-productive. Following IMGT convention, CDR3 was defined as the stretch from the second conserved V-encoded cysteine up to the conserved J-encoded phenylalanine. The earlier analysis of 587 of the donors excluded any sequence lacking an unambiguous match to a single V gene segment. An earlier analysis of a few hundred of the donors called V segments functional above 56.7% productive rearrangements and segregating when the between-donor standard deviation exceeded 5%. A statistical classification framework was built for diagnosing cytomegalovirus status from the catalog of TCR beta chain sequences. V and J gene assignment, in a later analysis, came from comparing TCR nucleotide sequences with IMGT/GENE-DB human TR gene sequences. In a later analysis, CDR3 sequences and most-parsimonious VDJ recombination scenarios were assigned using the TCRdist pipeline. In a later analysis, every TCR beta chain was defined by the combination of its CDR3 amino acid sequence and its V-gene family, and reads without a unique V-gene family were dropped. A later analysis removed 450 to 600 highly shared, low-generation-probability nucleotide sequences to deal with suspected cross-contamination and a sequencing artifact. In a later analysis, a clonal expansion index was calculated for each public chain from normalized within-repertoire ranks of inferred template counts. In a later analysis, generation probabilities were computed using a VDJ recombination model fitted to out-of-frame rearrangements, and the results were checked against IGoR. In a later analysis, hypergeometric tests were used to score TCR-TCR, TCR-HLA and TCR-CMV co-occurrence, with a repertoire-size bias correction applied to TCR pairs. A later analysis estimated false discovery rates by permuting HLA or CMV assignments 20 times. In a later analysis, co-occurring TCRs were grouped with DBSCAN, and TCRdist sequence similarity was added when clustering was performed within HLA-allele-positive subsets. Repertoires with fewer than 30,000 or more than 120,000 public chains were left out of co-occurrence clustering, as were about 5 repertoires with anomalous nucleotide sharing. Drawn from immuneACCESS, this table holds only the in-frame rearrangements with V and J called that TCRdb kept. Clones are partly lost; checked studies trace under half to an unresolved V gene and leave the rest unexplained. The V and J calls and clone size come from that table; D and trimming were worked out from the DNA. Counted in this sample were some 120,000 clones; about 74% of them appeared once. In total, the top ten clones hold around 5% of the sample.

The cohort comprised several hundred healthy bone marrow donors. Cohort members were all nominally healthy when sampled, although unrecorded immune exposures were likely present. The donor tested CMV seropositive and was one of the 289 seropositive cohort members. A peripheral blood sample was collected from each donor, and TCR beta sequencing was performed on peripheral blood mononuclear cells. The Qiagen DNeasy Blood Extraction Kit was used to extract genomic DNA from the blood cell samples. In its sample, this clone was seen once. Its antigen target is currently unknown. No quality values exist for individual bases; no much larger clone is one base distant.

Sequenced material: PBMCs. The sequence came from a young man in good health and CMV-seropositive. The rearrangement joined TRBV7-3 to TRBJ2-2; perhaps TRBD2 is the D gene, with 5 bases matching. The DNA sequence is given as TGTGCCAGCAGTCTGATGAGCGGCCCCGGGGAGCTGTTTTTT. It translates to CASSLMSGPGELFF.